This T cell receptor (beta chain) was observed in a study of radiotherapy plus CTLA-4 blockade in lung cancer. Sequenced by immunoSEQ multiplex PCR; TCRdb stores in-frame clones only, minus some. The sample has roughly 69,000 clones; roughly four fifths are singletons. The study's findings and limits: Tumor-origin TCR clones grew in blood after radiotherapy plus ipilimumab.

V was pared by 2 bases and J by 4 bases, with 14 bases between. The CDR3 has 15 amino acids. A word on this clone: Its antigen is as yet unknown.

This sequence joins TRBV23-1 and TRBJ1-1, with D unclear. TRBV23-1 is an open reading frame, and its role is uncertain. The TCR originated in a human donor with non-small cell lung cancer whose response to radiotherapy plus ipilimumab could not be evaluated. Some clones in this sample may be carry-over from other donors' samples. Here the sequenced sample was peripheral blood, taken from a patient treated with radiotherapy plus ipilimumab. The CDR3 spells CASSQRAPRGTEAFF. DNA of the CDR3: TGCGCCAGCAGTCAAAGGGCCCCGCGGGGCACTGAAGCTTTCTTT.